Each of the 11 T cell receptor beta chains below was sequenced from the same sample in a study of naive and memory T cell subsets. Two oligonucleotides, mixed equimolar, formed the beta constant-region primer covering TRBC1 and TRBC2. MiXCR, run by TCRdb on the UMI-ligation and nested PCR reads, gives a single entry per CDR3 protein. There are 130,000 to 150,000 distinct CDR3 sequences in the sample; approximately 15% occur only once, and about 0.15% lies in the top ten. Sequencing was done on a sample of naive CD4+ T cells from blood. The receptors derive from a human donor in good health.

The J gene is TRBJ1-5, the V gene TRBV27; TRBD1 might be the D (5 bases). The CDR3 is made up of 15 amino acids. Trimming left V 7 bases short and J 4 bases short, with 17 bases between. Germline V CDR1 and CDR2: MNHEY, SMNVEV (reference sequence). The CDR3 is CASKLLGTANQPQHF. CDR3 nucleotide sequence: TGTGCCAGCAAACTACTTGGGACGGCGAATCAGCCCCAGCATTTT.

This clonotype has a handful of counts. This chain connects TRBV6-1 to TRBJ1-1; D might be TRBD1 (5 bases). Trimming took off 5 bases at V and 5 bases at J, with 12 bases between the two ends. The germline V gene encodes CDR1 MNHNS and CDR2 SASEGT. This CDR3 region has 13 residues. CDR3 in DNA: TGTGCCAGCAGTAATCAGGGATGGACTGAAGCTTTCTTT. Translated, it gives CASSNQGWTEAFF.

This rearrangement joins TRBV20-1 to TRBJ2-1; the match to TRBD2 covers 16 bases. Germline-derived CDR1 and CDR2 are DFQATT and SNEGSKA (reference sequence). This CDR3 has 15 amino acids. V lost 5 bases to trimming and J lost 12 bases; unmatched junction nucleotides: 10. The DNA for the CDR3 is TGCAGTGCTGATGCCGGGACTAGCGGGAGGGGTGGGCAGTTCTTC. Translation gives CSADAGTSGRGGQFF.

The gene calls are TRBV4-1 and TRBJ2-7; 7 bases match TRBD2. From germline, CDR1 is MGHRA and CDR2 YSYEKL. The CDR3 covers 14 residues. The trim removed 1 base at V and 2 bases at J, leaving 2 bases unmatched. The CDR3 DNA reads TGCGCCAGCAGCCAAGCGGGAGGCCCCTACGAGCAGTACTTC. It yields the protein CASSQAGGPYEQYF.

The chain combines TRBV5-1 with TRBJ1-6, with TRBD1 matching over 7 bases. The V gene end was trimmed by 5 bases and the J gene end by 6 bases; junction bases not matched to a gene: 8. Germline CDR1 is SGHRS and CDR2 is YFSETQ. This CDR3 is 15 amino acids long. The DNA for the CDR3 is TGCGCCAGCAGTCTTTACAGGGGAGCTAATTCACCCCTCCACTTT. Translating it yields CASSLYRGANSPLHF.

This chain joins TRBV3-1 and TRBJ2-7; 9 nucleotides agree with TRBD2. The CDR3 extends over 15 amino acids. Germline V gene data show CDR1 as LGHDT and CDR2 as YNNKEL (reference sequence). Trimming took 1 base from V and 3 from J; bases not matched to a gene: 4. The CDR3 DNA follows: TGTGCCAGCAGCCAAGGAACTAGCGGGTTCTACGAGCAGTACTTC. This translates into CASSQGTSGFYEQYF.

The V and J genes are TRBV23-1 and TRBJ2-7, with D perhaps TRBD1 or TRBD2 (5 bases each). TRBV23-1 is marked as an open reading frame, function uncertain. CDR3 length equals 16 residues. V dropped 0 bases and J dropped 0 bases, with 12 bases sitting between them. This CDR3 is CASSQSPGSCSYEQYF. CDR3 coding DNA: TGCGCCAGCAGTCAATCGCCAGGGAGTTGCTCCTACGAGCAGTACTTC.

The chain links TRBV20-1 to TRBJ2-3; 11 bases are a match to TRBD1. The ends lost 5 bases at V and 4 bases at J; junction bases unmatched: 5. The CDR3 is made up of 14 amino acids. Germline V gene data show CDR1 as DFQATT and CDR2 as SNEGSKA (reference sequence). The CDR3: CSAPRTGGADTQYF. The CDR3 DNA sequence: TGCAGTGCTCCACGGACAGGGGGCGCAGATACGCAGTATTTT.

The V gene is TRBV20-1, the J gene TRBJ2-3; 8 positions match TRBD2. The CDR3 is 13 amino acids. The ends lost 8 bases at V and 0 bases at J; junction bases unmatched: 4. CDR1 is DFQATT, CDR2 SNEGSKA, per germline (reference sequence). The CDR3 protein is CSTTSGSTDTQYF. As DNA, the CDR3 is TGCAGTACTACTAGCGGTAGCACAGATACGCAGTATTTT.

The chain combines TRBV6-6 with TRBJ1-5, with D uncertain. Germline CDR1 is MNHNY and CDR2 is SVGAGI (reference sequence). With 6 bases removed from V and 0 bases from J, the gap between germline ends came to 6 bases. This CDR3 region has 13 residues. In DNA form, the CDR3 reads TGTGCCAGCAGGGATGGTAGCAATCAGCCCCAGCATTTT. It yields the protein CASRDGSNQPQHF.

This clonotype has a count of ten or more. The chain is built from TRBV12-3 or TRBV12-4 and TRBJ2-3; no clear D. V lost 5 bases to trimming and J lost 5 bases, with 14 bases between them. CDR3 length: 14 amino acids. The CDR3 is CASSPRGRGDTQYF. Written as DNA, the CDR3 is TGTGCCAGCAGTCCTCGCGGCAGAGGAGATACGCAGTATTTT.